This TCR beta chain was documented in a study of radiotherapy plus CTLA-4 blockade in lung cancer. On the study more broadly: The study recorded objective responses in around a sixth of patients and disease control in approximately 33%.

Concerning this clone itself: Its antigen is undetermined.

Study-wide results and limits: It was early blood T cell clone dynamics, with interferon-beta, that reportedly best predicted response. Clones derived from tumor TCRs expanded in blood after radiotherapy plus ipilimumab.

Germline V lookup: CDR1 SNHLY, CDR2 FYNNEI. The CDR3 is 13 amino acids. Trimming pared 7 bases from V and 7 bases from J, leaving 16 bases between. Assay: immunoSEQ multiplex PCR; the TCRdb copy retains only in-frame clones and omits some. Found here are approximately 89,000 clones, about 83% of them singletons; the top ten hold less than 15%. Focal radiation plus CTLA-4 blockade with ipilimumab was administered to patients who had chemo-refractory metastatic non-small-cell lung cancer. The sample here was peripheral blood, taken from a patient treated with radiotherapy plus ipilimumab. The V gene is TRBV2, the J gene TRBJ1-2, with no clear D. This sequence originates from a human donor with non-small cell lung cancer that progressed on radiotherapy plus ipilimumab. CDR3 residues: CASTQGSRGGYTF. As DNA, the CDR3 is TGTGCCAGCACCCAAGGCAGCCGCGGTGGCTACACCTTC.